Listed below are T cell receptor beta chains from one sample, sequenced in a study of blood T cell repertoires in COVID-19. TCRdb keeps only in-frame clones here, not all; method: immunoSEQ multiplex PCR. The profile covers about 150,000 clones, with 82% appearing a single time and 13% to 15% taken by the ten largest. Material: peripheral blood. These receptors originate from a human donor with acute or convalescent COVID-19. The donor label of this sample is uncertain. CDR3s include the opening cysteine and the closing phenylalanine or tryptophan. Fields, in order: V gene, D gene, clone size, J gene, CDR3 protein, CDR3 DNA. D genes are given only for firm matches. The listing skips clone size in some rows; elsewhere it reads once, few, many or a size class.

TRBV2	-	few	TRBJ1-5	CASSFTGLDQPQHF	TGTGCCAGCAGTTTTACAGGGTTGGATCAGCCCCAGCATTTT
TRBV2	-	-	TRBJ1-5	CASTDRYQPQHF	TGTGCCAGCACCGACAGGTATCAGCCCCAGCATTTT
TRBV10-3	-	-	TRBJ1-1	CAIREGRGNTEAFF	TGTGCCATCAGAGAGGGTAGGGGGAACACTGAAGCTTTCTTT
TRBV5-4	-	few	TRBJ1-2	CASSSSTLRGYTF	TGTGCCAGCAGCTCATCCACCCTACGTGGCTACACCTTC
TRBV7-9	TRBD1	-	TRBJ2-2	CASNFPGTGGNTGELFF	TGTGCCAGCAACTTTCCGGGGACAGGGGGCAACACCGGGGAGCTGTTTTTT
TRBV4-1	-	few	TRBJ1-1	CASSPLGQGHTEAFF	TGCGCCAGCAGCCCCCTCGGGCAGGGTCATACTGAAGCTTTCTTT
TRBV29-1	-	once	TRBJ1-4	CSVEEGREKLFF	TGCAGCGTTGAAGAGGGGCGTGAAAAACTGTTTTTT
TRBV18	TRBD1	-	TRBJ2-1	CASSRIQGAGNNEQFF	TGTGCCAGCTCACGGATTCAGGGGGCCGGGAACAATGAGCAGTTCTTC
TRBV30	TRBD2	-	TRBJ2-7	CAWKKSGGYEQYF	TGTGCCTGGAAAAAGAGCGGGGGGTACGAGCAGTACTTC
TRBV15	TRBD2	once	TRBJ2-7	CATSRGGTNTYEQYF	TGTGCCACCAGCAGAGGGGGGACTAACACCTACGAGCAGTACTTC
TRBV5-4	TRBD2	few	TRBJ2-2	CASSLVGLAGGPNTGELFF	TGTGCCAGCAGCTTGGTCGGGCTAGCGGGGGGACCGAACACCGGGGAGCTGTTTTTT
TRBV15	-	-	TRBJ1-6	CATSRGPGDSPLHF	TGTGCCACCAGCAGAGGTCCAGGGGACTCACCCCTCCACTTT
TRBV7-8	TRBD1	-	TRBJ1-6	CASSLDRGFNSPLHF	TGTGCCAGCAGCTTAGACAGGGGGTTTAATTCACCCCTCCACTTT
TRBV7-9	TRBD1	-	TRBJ1-2	CASSHPGQAYGYTF	TGTGCCAGCAGCCACCCGGGACAGGCCTATGGCTACACCTTC
TRBV5-5	-	-	TRBJ2-2	CASSSPFARNTGELFF	TGTGCCAGCAGCTCCCCGTTTGCGAGGAACACCGGGGAGCTGTTTTTT
TRBV7-9	TRBD1	few	TRBJ2-6	CASTKRGPGANVLTF	TGTGCCAGCACCAAGAGGGGGCCGGGGGCCAACGTCCTGACTTTC
TRBV12-5	TRBD1	-	TRBJ1-2	CASGLSTGATIYGYTF	TGTGCTAGTGGTTTGTCGACAGGGGCGACTATCTATGGCTACACCTTC
TRBV7-2	-	-	TRBJ1-1	CASSQNTEAFF	TGTGCCAGCAGCCAGAACACTGAAGCTTTCTTT
TRBV18	-	few	TRBJ1-3	CASSPTAFSGNTIYF	TGTGCCAGCTCACCAACAGCCTTCTCTGGAAACACCATATATTTT
TRBV3-1/TRBV3-2	-	-	TRBJ1-2	CASSQEAPTGGYTF	TGTGCCAGCAGCCAAGAGGCGCCGACGGGAGGCTACACCTTC
TRBV2	-	-	TRBJ2-2	CASSEGHGGELFF	TGTGCCAGCAGTGAGGGGCATGGCGGGGAGCTGTTTTTT
TRBV7-2	TRBD1	once	TRBJ1-2	CASSLDRGSGYTF	TGTGCCAGCAGCTTAGACAGGGGAAGTGGCTACACCTTC
TRBV3-1/TRBV3-2	-	-	TRBJ1-3	CASSPRGSLISGNTIYF	TGTGCCAGCAGCCCACGGGGTTCCTTAATCTCTGGAAACACCATATATTTT
TRBV7-2	TRBD2	-	TRBJ2-7	CASSFLAGGSHEQYF	TGTGCCAGCAGCTTTCTAGCGGGGGGCTCCCACGAGCAGTACTTC
TRBV19	-	-	TRBJ1-2	CATLTGTRGYTF	TGTGCCACCCTGACGGGGACACGTGGCTACACCTTC
TRBV4-1	TRBD1	-	TRBJ1-6	CASSHGQGMGNSPLHF	TGCGCCAGCAGCCATGGACAGGGAATGGGGAATTCACCCCTCCACTTT
TRBV11-2	-	-	TRBJ1-1	CASSLIAGLNTEAFF	TGTGCCAGCAGCTTGATTGCAGGCTTGAACACTGAAGCTTTCTTT
TRBV4-1	-	-	TRBJ1-6	CASSQDGQPSSYNSPLHF	TGCGCCAGCAGCCAAGACGGACAGCCGAGCTCCTATAATTCACCCCTCCACTTT
TRBV18	TRBD1	once	TRBJ1-3	CASSPDRAGNTIYF	TGTGCCAGCTCACCCGACAGGGCTGGAAACACCATATATTTT
TRBV19	TRBD1	-	TRBJ1-6	CASRSDRGGYSPLHF	TGTGCCAGTAGATCGGACAGGGGAGGTTATTCACCCCTCCACTTT
TRBV6-1	-	-	TRBJ2-5	CASSEYAGIGETQYF	TGTGCCAGCAGTGAGTACGCAGGGATAGGAGAGACCCAGTACTTC
TRBV3-1/TRBV3-2	-	-	TRBJ2-5	CASSQVRQGETQYF	TGTGCCAGCAGCCAAGTTAGGCAGGGGGAGACCCAGTACTTC
TRBV12-3/TRBV12-4	-	-	TRBJ1-2	CASSKQEKGGYTF	TGTGCCAGCAGCAAACAGGAAAAGGGTGGCTACACCTTC
TRBV21-1	-	-	TRBJ1-4	CASSPDQQGGPNEKLFF	TGTGCCAGCAGCCCCGATCAACAAGGGGGCCCTAATGAAAAACTGTTTTTT
TRBV2	-	-	TRBJ2-1	CASSGGGPILEQFF	TGTGCCAGCAGTGGGGGGGGCCCGATCCTCGAGCAGTTCTTC
TRBV27	-	-	TRBJ2-2	CASSTQGSTGELFF	TGTGCCAGCAGTACACAGGGTTCCACCGGGGAGCTGTTTTTT
TRBV3-1/TRBV3-2	TRBD2	-	TRBJ2-1	CASSQHQGTRANSYNEQFF	TGTGCCAGCAGCCAACACCAGGGGACTAGAGCCAACTCCTACAATGAGCAGTTCTTC
TRBV11-1	-	-	TRBJ1-1	CASSAPTDMNTEAFF	TGTGCCAGCAGCGCCCCGACAGACATGAACACTGAAGCTTTCTTT
TRBV14	-	-	TRBJ1-3	CASSQRQGGNTIYF	TGTGCCAGCAGCCAAAGGCAGGGAGGAAACACCATATATTTT
TRBV5-1	-	-	TRBJ2-1	CASSPPRHDNEQFF	TGCGCCAGCAGCCCCCCCAGGCACGACAATGAGCAGTTCTTC
TRBV29-1	TRBD1	-	TRBJ1-1	CSVLRDRGPEAFF	TGCAGCGTCTTGCGGGACAGGGGACCTGAAGCTTTCTTT
TRBV6-6	-	-	TRBJ2-4	CASSYGQVKAKNIQYF	TGTGCCAGCAGTTACGGTCAGGTTAAGGCCAAAAACATTCAGTACTTC
TRBV5-1	-	-	TRBJ2-5	CASSGGSSLTQYF	TGCGCCAGCAGCGGGGGCTCAAGTCTGACCCAGTACTTC
TRBV19	TRBD2	-	TRBJ2-3	CATNPTSGTDTQYF	TGTGCCACCAACCCGACTAGCGGCACAGATACGCAGTATTTT
TRBV2	TRBD1	-	TRBJ1-1	CASSAYRGMNTEAFF	TGTGCCAGCAGCGCTTACAGGGGCATGAACACTGAAGCTTTCTTT
TRBV19	-	-	TRBJ1-2	CASRVDYGYTF	TGTGCCAGTAGGGTAGACTATGGCTACACCTTC
TRBV29-1	-	few	TRBJ1-1	CSAPTEDRLKAFF	TGCAGCGCCCCAACGGAAGACAGGCTGAAGGCTTTCTTT
TRBV2	TRBD1	few	TRBJ1-2	CASSMGQGVAYGYTF	TGTGCCAGCAGCATGGGACAGGGAGTTGCCTATGGCTACACCTTC
TRBV10-2	TRBD1	-	TRBJ1-2	CASSSGQGSYGYTF	TGCGCCAGCAGCTCCGGACAGGGGAGCTATGGCTACACCTTC